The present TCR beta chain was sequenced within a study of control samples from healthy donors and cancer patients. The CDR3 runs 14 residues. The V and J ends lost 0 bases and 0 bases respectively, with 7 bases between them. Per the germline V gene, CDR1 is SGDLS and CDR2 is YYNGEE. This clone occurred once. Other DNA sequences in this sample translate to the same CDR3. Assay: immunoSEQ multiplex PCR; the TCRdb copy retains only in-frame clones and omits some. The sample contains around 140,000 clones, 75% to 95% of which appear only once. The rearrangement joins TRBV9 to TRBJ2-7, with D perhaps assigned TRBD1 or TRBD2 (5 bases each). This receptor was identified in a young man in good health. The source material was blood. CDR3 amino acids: CASSVGGVSYEQYF. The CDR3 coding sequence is TGTGCCAGCAGCGTAGGAGGGGTCTCCTACGAGCAGTACTTC.